The 4 T cell receptor beta chains presented below share a single source sample, sequenced in a study of shared T cell receptors in the human thymus. The protocol was immunoSEQ multiplex PCR, while the TCRdb copy is restricted to in-frame clones and leaves out a portion. The table lists some 660,000 clones, 87% of them singletons, with 0.0094% in the top ten. The same data also went into a second study, on human thymus T cells.

The sequencing input was thymocytes. These receptors were collected from a boy less than two years old with a congenital heart defect.

The rearrangement uses TRBV15 and TRBJ2-2; D perhaps matches TRBD2 (6 bases). The germline V gene encodes CDR1 LNHNV and CDR2 YYDKDF (reference sequence). The CDR3 runs to 16 residues. Trimming removed 0 bases from V and 2 bases from J, with 10 bases in between. In DNA, the CDR3 is TGTGCCACCAGCAGAGATTGGCGGGAAAACACCGGGGAGCTGTTTTTT. Translating it yields CATSRDWRENTGELFF.

The CDR3 loop is CASSERVPGCTEAFF. The CDR3 coding sequence is TGTGCCAGCAGTGAGAGGGTCCCTGGGTGCACTGAAGCTTTCTTT. J is TRBJ1-1 and V is TRBV6-1; D remains ambiguous. The CDR3 is made up of 15 amino acids. Looked up from germline, CDR1 is MNHNS and CDR2 is SASEGT. V was pared by 3 bases and J by 4 bases, with 15 bases between.

The chain employs TRBV5-1 and TRBJ2-3; tentative D call: TRBD2 (7 bases). This CDR3 region has 16 residues. Between the trimmed V and J ends, which lost 0 bases and 0 bases, there was a span of 11 bases. Germline CDR1 is SGHRS and CDR2 is YFSETQ. The CDR3 loop reads CASSLEGGISTDTQYF. The DNA of the CDR3 is TGCGCCAGCAGCTTGGAGGGGGGGATAAGCACAGATACGCAGTATTTT.

The V call is TRBV9, the J call TRBJ2-3; D may be TRBD1 (6 bases). The ends were cut back, 0 bases at V and 3 bases at J, with 8 bases in the middle. Germline V gene lookup returns CDR1 SGDLS and CDR2 YYNGEE. The CDR3 has 14 amino acids. The CDR3: CASSVVGGTDTQYF. DNA of the CDR3: TGTGCCAGCAGCGTAGTAGGGGGTACAGATACGCAGTATTTT.